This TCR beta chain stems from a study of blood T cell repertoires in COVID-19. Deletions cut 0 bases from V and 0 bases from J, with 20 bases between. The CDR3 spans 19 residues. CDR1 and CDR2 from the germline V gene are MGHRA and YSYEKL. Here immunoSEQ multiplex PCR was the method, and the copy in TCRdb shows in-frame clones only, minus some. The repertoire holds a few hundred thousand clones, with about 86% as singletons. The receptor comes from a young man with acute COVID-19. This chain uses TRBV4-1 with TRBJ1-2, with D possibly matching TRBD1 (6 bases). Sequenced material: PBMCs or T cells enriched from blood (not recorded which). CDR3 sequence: CASSQDMIPGGEPNYGYTF. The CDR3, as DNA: TGCGCCAGCAGCCAAGATATGATTCCGGGGGGCGAACCTAACTATGGCTACACCTTC.